This TCR beta chain was captured by sequencing in a study of T-cell reconstitution after alpha-beta-depleted transplantation in children (dated by TCRdb to 2016 to 2017). Background on the whole study: Using TCR repertoire profiling, the study quantitatively followed how T-cell immune reconstitution unfolded in children after TCRalphabeta/CD19-depleted allogeneic hematopoietic cell transplantation. Here is what the overall study found, with its caveats: Over subsequent months, a decline in hyperexpanded clone frequencies was noted, and after one year, T-cell counts and TCRbeta diversity were mostly ascribed to newly produced T cells. In some patients, the high TCRbeta diversity seen at day 60 was put down to recipient T cells and intrathymic progenitors that had survived conditioning. About two months after transplant, the apparently early recovery of alphabetaT-cell counts reportedly depended on just several hundred clones that had expanded rapidly and came from non-depleted graft cells.

Ten or more counts support this clonotype. Its cognate antigen has yet to be identified. No much larger clone exists at a distance of one base, and base qualities are not known. Germline trimming: 4 bases from V, 0 bases from J; junction bases outside gene matches: 7. The CDR3, cysteine through phenylalanine, is 15 amino acids long. CDR3 DNA is the only sequence kept; it has 45 bases, read in frame from the first base. CDR1 and CDR2 are read off the germline V gene as SQVTM and ANQGSEA. What the treatment or condition label conveys for this sample: allogeneic hematopoietic cell transplantation with graft depleted of TCRalphabeta T cells and CD19 B cells. The children who served as transplant recipients had been given grafts of TCRalphabeta/CD19-depleted allogeneic hematopoietic cells. Library preparation used PCR. TCRdb lists the instrument as Illumina HiSeq 2500. To normalize quantification of the TCRbeta repertoire, the TCR libraries were built with molecular barcoding that relied on unique molecular identifiers. TCRdb trimmed public reads at Q25 via fastp, called clones via MiXCR and kept in-frame beta chains. Each entry is one CDR3 protein sequence, shown with its most common DNA and genes. The sample table records 450,000 to 600,000 distinct CDR3 sequences; roughly a tenth of these occur just once. The ten largest clones add up to around 2% of the sample.

The chain is assembled from TRBV29-1 and TRBJ1-2, and 8 junction bases match TRBD1. The receptor comes from a child aged 2 to 10 with inherited bone marrow failure, due to receive a stem cell transplant. Specimen: PBMCs, collected before TCRalphabeta/CD19-depleted stem cell transplant. The CDR3 amino acid sequence is: CSVAPTGVANYGYTF. The DNA reads TGCAGCGTTGCCCCGACAGGGGTTGCTAACTATGGCTACACCTTC.